This record concerns one T cell receptor (beta chain) sequence. Its specificity is not known. The PCR ran on 60 Vbeta and 13 Jbeta primers. Assay used: immunoSEQ multiplex PCR; TCRdb lists only in-frame clones, some missing. This sample's table has just under 60,000 clones. The source of the sample is a study of cytomegalovirus exposure and HLA in healthy donors. Study conclusions and caveats: The authors listed about 170 TCR beta chains as cytomegalovirus-associated.

V gave up 5 bases and J gave up 0 bases, with 13 bases separating them. The V gene's germline CDR1 is LNHNV and CDR2 YYDKDF (reference sequence). CDR3 size: 15 residues. The V call is TRBV15, the J call TRBJ2-5; D is possibly TRBD1 (6 bases). The source of this sequence is a male donor in good health and CMV-seronegative. Sequencing was performed on PBMCs. Here the CDR3 DNA reads TGTGCCACCAGCCTCGGTCGGGACAACCAAGAGACCCAGTACTTC. Translation gives CATSLGRDNQETQYF.